The 4 T cell receptor beta chains in this list originate from one sample, sequenced in a study of cytomegalovirus exposure and HLA in healthy donors. Both 60 Vbeta primers and 13 Jbeta primers went into the PCR. Sequenced by immunoSEQ multiplex PCR; TCRdb stores in-frame clones only, minus some. This table holds more than 200,000 clones, about 80% found once. Sequencing used PBMCs. The source of these receptors is a man between 18 and 35 years old in good health and CMV-seronegative.

This clone was observed once. J is TRBJ1-1 and V is TRBV30; D not certain. V lost 2 bases to trimming and J lost 2 bases, with 15 bases between them. The CDR3 contains 15 residues. Germline CDR1 reads GTSNPN; CDR2 reads SVGIG (reference sequence). The CDR3 DNA reads TGTGCCTGGAGTAGCCCACCCCTAGTTAACACTGAAGCTTTCTTT. Its protein product is CAWSSPPLVNTEAFF. The full variable domain, completed using reference TRBV30 and TRBJ1-1, is SQTIHQWPATLVQPVGSPLSLECTVEGTSNPNLYWYRQAAGRGLQLLFYSVGIGQISSEVPQNLSASRPQDRQFILSSKKLLLSDSGFYLCAWSSPPLVNTEAFFGQGTRLTVV.

For this clone: Other DNA sequences in the sample encode the same CDR3. This chain connects TRBV18 to TRBJ2-7, with 11 bases fitting TRBD1. Germline V gene data show CDR1 as KGHSH and CDR2 as LQKENI. CDR3 length: 14 residues. Trimming removed 6 bases from V and 3 bases from J; junction bases left unmatched: 4. The CDR3: CASSPGTGGYEQYF. The CDR3, as DNA: TGTGCCAGCTCGCCCGGGACAGGGGGCTACGAGCAGTACTTC.

This clone was seen once. The chain recombines TRBV29-1 with TRBJ2-1, with D perhaps TRBD2 (6 bases). Deletions cut 6 bases from V and 3 bases from J, with 6 bases between. The CDR3 covers 11 residues. CDR1 is SQVTM, CDR2 ANQGSEA, per germline. CDR3 DNA: TGCAGCGTCGGGGGCTACAATGAGCAGTTCTTC. Protein sequence: CSVGGYNEQFF.

The rearrangement links TRBV27 to TRBJ1-4; TRBD1 might be the D (5 bases). CDR3 size: 14 residues. The germline CDR1 and CDR2 sequences are MNHEY and SMNVEV (reference sequence). Trimming left V 5 bases short and J 3 bases short, with 10 bases between. This CDR3 is CASSGGLANEKLFF. CDR3 nucleotides: TGTGCCAGCAGTGGGGGGTTGGCTAATGAAAAACTGTTTTTT.